This T cell receptor (beta chain) was profiled in a study of graft-versus-host responses after intestinal transplantation. Repertoires were generated with immunoSEQ multiplex PCR, while TCRdb's copy carries only in-frame clones and drops some. The data hold about 59,000 clones, with 90% to 95% observed a single time. About this clone itself: Its antigen remains unknown.

This CDR3 is 17 amino acids long. V shed 1 base and J shed 5 bases, with 21 bases lying between them. CDR1 and CDR2 (germline): SGHNT, YYREEE (reference sequence). The source was unstimulated CD4+ T cells sorted from spleen or lymph node cells, collected before transplant. J is TRBJ2-5 and V is TRBV5-4, with TRBD2 as a possible D gene (8 bases). The sequence derives from a human donor who was the organ donor for an intestinal transplant. In nucleotides, the CDR3 is TGTGCCAGCAGCTTGAGGGGGCCGGGGGGGCCGGGGGAGACCCAGTACTTC. As protein: CASSLRGPGGPGETQYF.